This T cell receptor beta chain was recovered during a study of glioma-infiltrating T cells. Study results and limitations: Gliomas, especially low-grade, showed above-expected tissue-blood divergence; non-neoplastic patients showed below. Only very few CDR3 sequences appeared in both tissue and blood.

Comments on this clonotype: The antigen is unknown.

V lost 8 bases to trimming and J lost 5 bases, with 19 bases between them. The CDR3 runs 15 residues. CDR1 and CDR2 from the germline V gene are MNHNS and SASEGT. Using RNA template, CDR3s of TCR alpha and beta were amplified with iRepertoire arm-PCR. Input was roughly 95-400 ng of tissue mRNA or PBMC total RNA. MiXCR was run by TCRdb on the multiplex PCR reads, yielding one entry per CDR3 protein. The top ten clones hold more than 50% of a sample with over 1,500 distinct CDR3 sequences, about 83% of them seen once. V gene TRBV6-1 combines with J gene TRBJ1-5; no reliable D call. The specimen sequenced was glioma tissue, nonneoplastic brain tissue, or PBMCs (not recorded which). This receptor was identified in a human donor with low-grade glioma or glioblastoma, undergoing nonglioma brain surgery, or in good health (not recorded which). Some clones in this sample may be carry-over from other donors' samples. The DNA for the CDR3 is TGTGCCAGCCGGAAAGTTCGCAATGGTGATCAGCCCCAGCATTTT. Amino acid sequence: CASRKVRNGDQPQHF.